This paragraph covers one T cell receptor beta chain sequence. Its target is unknown. Looked up from germline, CDR1 is SEHNR and CDR2 is FQNEAQ (reference sequence). The CDR3 covers 14 residues. Trimming cost V 2 bases and J 6 bases, with 8 bases left between them. The sample comes from a study of T cell responses to AZD1222 COVID-19 vaccine. General study points: In the spike-specific TCR repertoire, nearly half reportedly target unmutated variant regions. Clonal diversity was possibly underestimated, and the donors were mostly white British, with more females. CD4 TCRs associated with vaccination spanned spike, dominating at 160-218 and 743-854.

TCRdb keeps only in-frame clones here, not all; method: immunoSEQ multiplex PCR. The table shows roughly 99,000 clones, with around 92% occurring only once. The TCR originated in an adult in good health. The sample here was peripheral blood, taken on day 0 of AZD1222 vaccination. The chain carries TRBV7-9 and TRBJ1-6, with D maybe TRBD1 (5 bases). Here the CDR3 DNA reads TGTGCCAGCAGCTTAAAGGGGAGTAATTCACCCCTCCACTTT. Translation gives CASSLKGSNSPLHF.